The 3 T cell receptor beta chains listed next were all sequenced from one sample in a study of T cells after yellow fever vaccination. TCRdb reprocessed the 5' RACE reads via MiXCR and lists one record per CDR3 protein. The table has some 350,000 distinct CDR3 sequences, approximately 6% seen once. Sequenced material: PBMCs, taken 5 days after the yellow fever booster vaccination. Receptors originate from a man aged 25-45 years who received the YFV17D yellow fever vaccine.

This clonotype was counted ten times or more. The genes are TRBV20-1 and TRBJ2-5, with D perhaps matching TRBD1 (6 bases). The CDR3 spans 11 residues. Between the trimmed V and J ends, which lost 6 bases and 5 bases, there was a span of 10 bases. Germline-derived CDR1 and CDR2 are DFQATT and SNEGSKA (reference sequence). The chain's CDR3 is CSAPRGETQYF. DNA for the CDR3: TGCAGTGCCCCCAGGGGTGAGACCCAGTACTTC.

This clonotype was observed at least ten times. The chain combines TRBV19 with TRBJ1-5; D not resolved. V lost 1 base and J 0 bases, leaving 7 bases between the germline ends. The germline gives CDR1 LNHDA, CDR2 SQIVND (reference sequence). This CDR3 region has 15 residues. CDR3 loop: CASSIAHLSNQPQHF. DNA of the CDR3: TGTGCCAGTAGTATAGCACACCTTAGCAATCAGCCCCAGCATTTT.

This clonotype was detected only a few times. The rearrangement links TRBV30 to TRBJ2-5, with D tentatively TRBD1 (6 bases). V was trimmed by 4 bases and J by 2 bases, leaving 14 bases between them. The CDR3 is 14 residues long. Germline CDR1 is GTSNPN and CDR2 is SVGIG (reference sequence). CDR3 DNA sequence: TGTGCCTGGACTCAAACAGGGCTTCAAGAGACCCAGTACTTC. Protein product: CAWTQTGLQETQYF.